This T cell receptor (beta chain) was captured by sequencing in a study of blood T cell repertoires in COVID-19. In the study overall: Specimens from acute and convalescent COVID-19 originated in the United States, Italy and Spain. Sample material is recorded as cDNA or gDNA derived from T cells, B-cell-depleted T cells, or PBMCs.

This CDR3 has 16 residues. Germline-derived CDR1 and CDR2 are KGHSH and LQKENI. Trimming removed 3 bases from V and 1 base from J, with 13 bases in between. Source study methods: The assay estimated nucleated cells by amplifying reference gene primers. Assay: immunoSEQ multiplex PCR; the TCRdb copy retains only in-frame clones and omits some. V and J calls and clone size come straight from that table; D and trimming were deduced from the DNA. Of 75,000 or so clones listed, approximately 88% are singletons. The sequence was collected from a man between 65 and 85 years old with acute or convalescent COVID-19. The specimen was peripheral blood. The genes are TRBV18 and TRBJ1-3; D is ambiguous. In DNA, the CDR3 is TGTGCCAGCTCACCGGCGGCAGAATTTTCTGGAAACACCATATATTTT. Translated, it gives CASSPAAEFSGNTIYF.